These T cell receptor beta chains were read from a single sample in a study of OX40 agonist ivuxolimab in advanced cancers. Generated by immunoSEQ multiplex PCR, the TCRdb table keeps only in-frame clones and is missing some. There are some 18,000 clones in the sample; 70% to 90% occur only once, and approximately 60% lies in the top ten. The sample here was CD4+ or CD8+ T cells sorted from blood, taken in a trial of the OX40 agonist ivuxolimab. These receptors all come from an adult with an advanced solid tumor such as melanoma, head and neck, liver or kidney cancer. The CDR3 runs from the conserved cysteine through the conserved F or W. The D gene is left open where the match is weak. Size is omitted from some rows. Given values are once, few, many or a class for expanded clones.

J,V,D,size,CDR3
TRBJ2-1,TRBV7-3,-,-,CASSRGKIYNEQFF
TRBJ2-5,TRBV2,-,-,CASEVEGLQETQYF
TRBJ2-7,TRBV11-1,-,-,CASSPLGTYEQYF
TRBJ2-5,TRBV2,-,-,CASSELTGWETQYF
TRBJ1-2,TRBV7-6,TRBD1,-,CASSPKGQASADGYTF
TRBJ2-1,TRBV9,-,-,CASSVEDPGPLYNEQFF
TRBJ1-3,TRBV5-1,TRBD1,-,CASRASGTDSGNTIYF
TRBJ1-6,TRBV30,-,-,CAWRVPGTFYNSPLHF
TRBJ2-3,TRBV11-2,-,-,CASSSGLRTDTQYF
TRBJ2-3,TRBV19,-,-,CASNSFPTDTQYF
TRBJ2-5,TRBV27,-,-,CASSLILGTQETQYF
TRBJ2-7,TRBV13,-,-,CASSFAGRSYEQYF
TRBJ2-7,TRBV4-2,-,-,CASSQEGGAMTYEQYF
TRBJ2-3,TRBV9,-,-,CASSGQGDTQYF
TRBJ2-1,TRBV6-1,-,-,CASSDQVSSYNEQFF
TRBJ1-1,TRBV27,-,-,CASSGGDSGAFF
TRBJ2-5,TRBV7-8,TRBD1,-,CASSSLDRYQETQYF
TRBJ2-7,TRBV30,-,once,CAWTGRSYEQYF
TRBJ2-3,TRBV5-5,TRBD2,few,CASPRAGDSTDTQYF
TRBJ2-1,TRBV7-3,-,-,CASSWGGHEQFF
TRBJ2-1,TRBV5-1,-,-,CASSLASADNEQFF
TRBJ2-2,TRBV27,-,-,CASSWGQNTGELFF
TRBJ2-7,TRBV28,-,-,CASSSRQVPEQYF
TRBJ2-3,TRBV9,TRBD2,-,CASSVDGGGATDTQYF
TRBJ1-1,TRBV19,-,-,CASSIGLTEAFF
TRBJ2-7,TRBV29-1,-,-,CSVNSGTYEQYF
TRBJ2-1,TRBV19,TRBD1,few,CASSMDRGDNEQFF
TRBJ1-5,TRBV18,TRBD1,-,CASSLGTEDQPQHF
TRBJ2-7,TRBV7-9,TRBD1,-,CASSWVTGGNYEQYF
TRBJ2-7,TRBV7-9,-,-,CASSLNYEQYF
TRBJ2-7,TRBV15,TRBD1,-,CATSAGQGNYEQYF
TRBJ1-2,TRBV19,-,few,CASIQLAEANYGYTF
TRBJ1-2,TRBV10-3,TRBD1,-,CAISDSTGLWDGYTF
TRBJ2-7,TRBV27,TRBD2,-,CASSSGTSGYEQYF
TRBJ2-7,TRBV5-1,-,-,CASSLTGQGLYEQYF
TRBJ2-1,TRBV27,-,-,CASHWGVSENNEQFF
TRBJ1-1,TRBV11-3,TRBD1,-,CASSLEGQGPTEAFF
TRBJ2-1,TRBV16,-,-,CASSHRGPGNEQFF
TRBJ2-7,TRBV4-1,TRBD2,-,CASSQDPARIGGSEQYF
TRBJ1-4,TRBV30,-,-,CAWSYGVEKLFF
TRBJ2-5,TRBV6-5,-,-,CASSYIQGYQETQYF
TRBJ2-7,TRBV4-2,TRBD2,-,CASSRGTTYEQYF
TRBJ1-2,TRBV7-9,-,few,CASSSGQLTYTF
TRBJ1-1,TRBV11-2,TRBD1,-,CASTSDRGFSEAFF
TRBJ1-1,TRBV19,-,-,CASRSGGSTEAFF
TRBJ2-3,TRBV28,-,-,CASSLSETDTQYF
TRBJ2-1,TRBV10-3,TRBD2,-,CAISELAGGDFYNEQFF
TRBJ2-6,TRBV27,-,-,CASSSPWRAGANVLTF